This T cell receptor beta chain was captured by sequencing in a study of regulatory T cells in long-lasting Graves disease. Study-wide background: Recently diagnosed Graves' patients had received antithyroid drugs for under 3 months.

Documented time point: newly diagnosed GD, antithyroid drugs for less than 3 months. From RNA extracted from PBMCs, the TCR library was made. Through Arm-PCR of CDR3 regions and iRepertoire HTBI primers, TCR beta libraries were built. TCRdb fed the multiplex PCR reads into MiXCR, producing one record per CDR3 protein. The data contain fewer than 650,000 distinct CDR3 sequences, 15% to 20% of them seen just once; the ten biggest clones take up approximately 20%. This clonotype was found once. Its target is not known. V was pared by 5 bases and J by 1 base, with 8 bases of the junction left unmatched. CDR1 SGHVS and CDR2 FQNEAQ come from the germline V gene. This CDR3 spans 17 amino acids. Regarding the study as a whole: Limited samples may have lowered accuracy.

The data were also submitted as part of a second study, on T cells in Graves' hyperthyroidism and ophthalmopathy. In that study: Researchers ran a first-round RT-PCR on the TCR CDR3 using the HTBI primer set.

The chain is built from TRBV7-8 and TRBJ2-5; 12 positions agree with TRBD2. Sequencing used peripheral blood mononuclear cells (PBMCs), obtained at new diagnosis, from a patient treated with antithyroid drugs. This clonotype was obtained from a woman aged 25 to 39 with Graves disease. This chain's CDR3 is CASSPLAGGPSQETQYF. CDR3 DNA: TGTGCCAGCAGCCCCCTAGCGGGAGGGCCATCCCAAGAGACCCAGTACTTC.